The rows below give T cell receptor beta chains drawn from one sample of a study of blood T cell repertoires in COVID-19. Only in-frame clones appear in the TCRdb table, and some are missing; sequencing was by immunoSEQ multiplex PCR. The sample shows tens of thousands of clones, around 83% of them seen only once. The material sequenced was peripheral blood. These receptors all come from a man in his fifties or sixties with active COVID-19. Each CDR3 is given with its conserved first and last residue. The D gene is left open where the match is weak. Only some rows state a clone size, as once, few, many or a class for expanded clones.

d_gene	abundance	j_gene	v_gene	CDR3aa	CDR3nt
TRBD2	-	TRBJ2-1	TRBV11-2	CASSFRGGRSYNEQFF	TGTGCCAGCAGCTTTCGGGGCGGGAGATCCTACAATGAGCAGTTCTTC
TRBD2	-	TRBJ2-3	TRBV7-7	CASSLGPGTSGAPGDTQYF	TGTGCCAGCAGCTTAGGCCCCGGGACTAGCGGGGCCCCGGGGGATACGCAGTATTTT
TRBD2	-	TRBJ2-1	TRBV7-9	CASSPRASGRTAYNEQFF	TGTGCCAGCAGCCCCCGGGCTAGCGGGAGGACCGCCTACAATGAGCAGTTCTTC
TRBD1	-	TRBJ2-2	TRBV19	CASRLTGVTGELFF	TGTGCCAGTAGATTGACAGGGGTTACCGGGGAGCTGTTTTTT
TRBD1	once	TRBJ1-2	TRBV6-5	CASSGGREGYTF	TGTGCCAGTTCAGGGGGTAGAGAGGGCTACACCTTC
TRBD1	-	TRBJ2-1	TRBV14	CASSPPGQGYNEQFF	TGTGCCAGCAGCCCCCCGGGACAGGGGTACAATGAGCAGTTCTTC
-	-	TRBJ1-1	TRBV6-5	CASRFDPGNTEAFF	TGTGCCAGCAGATTTGACCCGGGGAACACTGAAGCTTTCTTT
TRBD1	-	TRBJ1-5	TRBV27	CASRLQGADQPQHF	TGTGCCAGCAGACTACAGGGGGCGGATCAGCCCCAGCATTTT
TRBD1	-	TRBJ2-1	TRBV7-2	CASSVHSGQGIYNEQFF	TGTGCCAGCAGCGTACACTCGGGACAGGGTATCTACAATGAGCAGTTCTTC
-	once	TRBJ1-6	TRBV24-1	CATSALGGSPLHF	TGTGCCACCAGTGCCCTCGGAGGTTCACCCCTCCACTTT
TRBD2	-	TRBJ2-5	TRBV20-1	CSASGLAGDVETQYF	TGCAGTGCCAGTGGACTAGCGGGGGATGTAGAGACCCAGTACTTC
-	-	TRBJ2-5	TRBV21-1	CASSKGLAGGQETQYF	TGTGCCAGCAGCAAAGGGCTAGCGGGGGGGCAAGAGACCCAGTACTTC
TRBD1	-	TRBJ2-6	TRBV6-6	CASSLSGTAYSGANVLTF	TGTGCCAGCAGTCTTTCGGGGACAGCTTACTCTGGGGCCAACGTCCTGACTTTC
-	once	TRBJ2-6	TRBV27	CASSLFPGSGANVLTF	TGTGCCAGCAGTTTATTCCCCGGCTCTGGGGCCAACGTCCTGACTTTC
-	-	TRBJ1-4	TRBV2	CASSAPGATNEKLFF	TGTGCCAGCAGTGCCCCAGGTGCAACTAATGAAAAACTGTTTTTT
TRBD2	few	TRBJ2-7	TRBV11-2	CASSVSISSGGRSYEQYF	TGTGCCAGCAGCGTGTCCATCTCTAGCGGGGGGCGCTCCTACGAGCAGTACTTC
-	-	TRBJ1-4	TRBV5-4	CASSSYDSREKLFF	TGTGCCAGCAGCTCCTACGACAGCCGGGAAAAACTGTTTTTT
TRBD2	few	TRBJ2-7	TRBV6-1	CASSDAGGTEAYEQYF	TGTGCCAGCAGTGATGCGGGGGGGACGGAAGCCTACGAGCAGTACTTC
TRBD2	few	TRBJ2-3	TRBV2	CASRAGGRTDTQYF	TGTGCCAGCCGAGCGGGGGGACGCACAGATACGCAGTATTTT
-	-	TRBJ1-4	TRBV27	CASSLSGLGGPAEKLFF	TGTGCCAGCAGTTTATCTGGGCTGGGGGGGCCAGCAGAAAAACTGTTTTTT
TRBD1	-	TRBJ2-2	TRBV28	CASSFYGQGARTGELFF	TGTGCCAGCAGTTTTTACGGACAGGGGGCGCGCACCGGGGAGCTGTTTTTT
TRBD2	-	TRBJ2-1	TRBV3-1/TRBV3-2	CASSPGGEQFF	TGTGCCAGCAGCCCGGGAGGTGAGCAGTTCTTC
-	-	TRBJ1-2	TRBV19	CASSIRGYGYTF	TGTGCCAGTAGTATTAGGGGTTATGGCTACACCTTC
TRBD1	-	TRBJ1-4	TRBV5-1	CASSKLGQSIATNEKLFF	TGCGCCAGCAGCAAGCTGGGACAGTCAATTGCAACTAATGAAAAACTGTTTTTT
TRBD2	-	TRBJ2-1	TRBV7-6	CASSLGTSESNEQFF	TGTGCCAGCAGCTTAGGGACTAGCGAGTCCAATGAGCAGTTCTTC
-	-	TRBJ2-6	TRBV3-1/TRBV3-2	CASSLGVSGANVLTF	TGTGCCAGCAGCCTAGGGGTCTCTGGGGCCAACGTCCTGACTTTC
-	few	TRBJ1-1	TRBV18	CASSPRGVNTEAFF	TGTGCCAGCTCACCACGCGGGGTGAACACTGAAGCTTTCTTT
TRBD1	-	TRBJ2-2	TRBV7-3	CASSLTRDRVNTGELFF	TGTGCCAGCAGCTTAACCAGGGACAGGGTGAACACCGGGGAGCTGTTTTTT
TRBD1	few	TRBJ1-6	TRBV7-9	CASSQQGANSPLHF	TGTGCCAGCAGTCAACAGGGGGCCAATTCACCCCTCCACTTT
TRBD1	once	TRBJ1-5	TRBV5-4	CASSLDQGAGQPQHF	TGTGCCAGCAGCTTGGATCAGGGGGCCGGTCAGCCCCAGCATTTT
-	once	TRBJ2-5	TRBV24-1	CATSPGEVQETQYF	TGTGCCACCAGCCCCGGGGAGGTCCAAGAGACCCAGTACTTC
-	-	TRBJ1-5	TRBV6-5	CASSYSRGGQPQHF	TGTGCCAGCAGTTACTCGAGAGGGGGTCAGCCCCAGCATTTT
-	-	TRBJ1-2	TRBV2	CASRDSPGGYTF	TGTGCCAGCAGGGACAGTCCTGGAGGCTACACCTTC
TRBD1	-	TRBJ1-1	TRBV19	CASSSLTGGMFGTEAFF	TGTGCCAGTAGTTCATTGACAGGGGGCATGTTTGGCACTGAAGCTTTCTTT
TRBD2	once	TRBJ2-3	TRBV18	CASSPIFSGGSTDTQYF	TGTGCCAGCTCACCCATCTTCAGCGGGGGAAGCACAGATACGCAGTATTTT
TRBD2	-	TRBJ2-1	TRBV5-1	CASSLGVGTSGYNEQFF	TGCGCCAGCAGCTTGGGCGTCGGGACTAGCGGTTACAATGAGCAGTTCTTC
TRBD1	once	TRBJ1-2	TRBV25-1	CASSGTGMNGYTF	TGTGCCAGCAGTGGGACAGGGATGAATGGCTACACCTTC
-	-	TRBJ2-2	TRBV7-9	CASSPRASDYTGELFF	TGTGCCAGCAGCCCCCGTGCTAGCGATTACACCGGGGAGCTGTTTTTT
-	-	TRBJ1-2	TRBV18	CASSPEGNGYTF	TGTGCCAGCTCACCAGAGGGTAATGGCTACACCTTC
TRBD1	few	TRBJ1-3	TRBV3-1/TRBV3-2	CASSQGQGRNTIYF	TGTGCCAGCAGCCAAGGACAGGGCAGAAACACCATATATTTT
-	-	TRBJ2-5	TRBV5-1	CASSRSETGKETQYF	TGCGCCAGCAGCCGTAGCGAGACCGGAAAAGAGACCCAGTACTTC
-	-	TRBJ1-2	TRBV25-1	CASRGPLGTHGYTF	TGTGCCAGTAGAGGGCCCCTAGGTACCCATGGCTACACCTTC
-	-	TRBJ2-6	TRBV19	CASSSVALASGANVLTF	TGTGCCAGTAGTTCCGTAGCTCTGGCCTCTGGGGCCAACGTCCTGACTTTC
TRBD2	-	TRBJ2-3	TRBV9	CASSVATASGGALDTQYF	TGTGCCAGCAGCGTAGCTACGGCTAGCGGGGGGGCTTTAGATACGCAGTATTTT
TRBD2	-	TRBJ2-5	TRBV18	CASSPRGLAGAETQYF	TGTGCCAGCTCACCACGAGGACTAGCGGGGGCAGAGACCCAGTACTTC
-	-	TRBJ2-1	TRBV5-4	CASSSDRIIHNEQFF	TGTGCCAGCAGCTCCGACAGGATCATCCACAATGAGCAGTTCTTC
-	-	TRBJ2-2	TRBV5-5	CASSLGQITGELFF	TGTGCCAGCAGCCTCGGACAGATCACCGGGGAGCTGTTTTTT
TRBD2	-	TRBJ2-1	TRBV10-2	CASSLDQAGAGSEQFF	TGCGCCAGCAGCCTAGACCAAGCGGGAGCGGGGAGTGAGCAGTTCTTC
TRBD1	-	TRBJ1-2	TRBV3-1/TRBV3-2	CASSQRGGQGSF	TGTGCCAGCAGCCAGAGGGGGGGACAGGGGAGCTTC
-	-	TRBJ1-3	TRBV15	CATSTGGALTSGNTIYF	TGTGCCACCAGCACCGGTGGAGCTCTCACCTCTGGAAACACCATATATTTT